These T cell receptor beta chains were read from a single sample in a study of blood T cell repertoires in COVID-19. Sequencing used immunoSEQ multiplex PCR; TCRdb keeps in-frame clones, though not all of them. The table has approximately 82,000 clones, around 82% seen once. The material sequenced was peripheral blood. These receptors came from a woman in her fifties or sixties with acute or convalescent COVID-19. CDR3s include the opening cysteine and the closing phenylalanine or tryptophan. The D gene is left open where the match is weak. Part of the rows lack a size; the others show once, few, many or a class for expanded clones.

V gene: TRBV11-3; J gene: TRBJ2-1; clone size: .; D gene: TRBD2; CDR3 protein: CASSSHGLAGANEQFF; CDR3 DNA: TGTGCCAGCAGCTCACATGGACTAGCGGGAGCCAATGAGCAGTTCTTC
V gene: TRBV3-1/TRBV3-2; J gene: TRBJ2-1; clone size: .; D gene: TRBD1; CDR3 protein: CASSLLRGNRDNEQFF; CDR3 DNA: TGTGCCAGCAGCCTCCTCAGGGGGAATCGGGACAATGAGCAGTTCTTC
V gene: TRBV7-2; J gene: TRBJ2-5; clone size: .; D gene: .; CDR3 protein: CASSLAFRQETQYF; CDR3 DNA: TGTGCCAGCAGCTTAGCGTTCCGCCAAGAGACCCAGTACTTC
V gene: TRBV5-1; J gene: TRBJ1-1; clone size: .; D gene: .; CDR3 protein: CASSSLGGTNTEAFF; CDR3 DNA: TGCGCCAGCAGCTCCCTCGGGGGGACGAACACTGAAGCTTTCTTT
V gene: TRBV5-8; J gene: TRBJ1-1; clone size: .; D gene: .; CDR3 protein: CASSPRARGTEAFF; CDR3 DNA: TGTGCCAGCAGCCCTAGGGCCAGGGGCACTGAAGCTTTCTTT
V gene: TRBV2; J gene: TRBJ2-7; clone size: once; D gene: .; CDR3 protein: CASRSVSYEQYF; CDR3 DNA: TGTGCCAGCAGGTCCGTGTCCTACGAGCAGTACTTC
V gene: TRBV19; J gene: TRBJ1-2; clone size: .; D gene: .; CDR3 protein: CASSIIAGVDGYTF; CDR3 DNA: TGTGCCAGTAGTATCATCGCAGGGGTAGACGGCTACACCTTC
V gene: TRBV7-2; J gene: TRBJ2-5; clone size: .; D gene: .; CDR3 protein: CASSLTGVETQYF; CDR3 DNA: TGTGCCAGCAGCTTAACGGGGGTTGAGACCCAGTACTTC
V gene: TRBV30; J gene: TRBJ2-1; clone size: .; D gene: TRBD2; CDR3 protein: CAGSGLAGGSSYNEQFF; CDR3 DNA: TGTGCCGGATCGGGACTAGCGGGGGGGAGCTCCTACAATGAGCAGTTCTTC
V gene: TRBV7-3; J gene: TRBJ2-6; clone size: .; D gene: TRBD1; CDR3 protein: CASSLRTGRGSGANVLTF; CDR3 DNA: TGTGCCAGCAGCCTGAGGACAGGACGCGGCTCTGGGGCCAACGTCCTGACTTTC
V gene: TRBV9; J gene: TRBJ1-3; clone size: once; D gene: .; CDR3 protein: CASSVGPGMGNTIYF; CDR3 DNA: TGTGCCAGCAGCGTAGGCCCGGGAATGGGAAACACCATATATTTT
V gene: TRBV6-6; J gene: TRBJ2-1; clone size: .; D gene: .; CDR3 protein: CASSSGLDEQFF; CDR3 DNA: TGTGCCAGCAGTTCGGGATTGGATGAGCAGTTCTTC
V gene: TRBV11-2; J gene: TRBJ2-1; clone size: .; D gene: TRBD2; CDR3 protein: CASRVVGTSAHNEQFF; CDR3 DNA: TGTGCCAGCAGAGTAGTTGGGACTAGCGCCCACAATGAGCAGTTCTTC
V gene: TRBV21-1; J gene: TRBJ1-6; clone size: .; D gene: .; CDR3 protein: CASRGLPSPLHF; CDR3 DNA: TGTGCCAGCAGGGGCCTCCCTTCACCCCTCCACTTT
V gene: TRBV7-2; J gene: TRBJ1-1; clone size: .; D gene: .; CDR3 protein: CASSLGRSQGTAFF; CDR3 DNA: TGTGCCAGCAGCTTAGGCCGCTCACAGGGTACGGCTTTCTTT
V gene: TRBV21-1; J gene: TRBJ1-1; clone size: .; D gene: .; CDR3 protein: CASSKATGEKTEAFF; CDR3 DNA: TGTGCCAGCAGCAAAGCAACAGGGGAAAAGACTGAAGCTTTCTTT
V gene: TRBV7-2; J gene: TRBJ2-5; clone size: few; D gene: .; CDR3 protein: CASSQIWTTQETQYF; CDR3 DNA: TGTGCCAGCAGCCAGATTTGGACTACCCAAGAGACCCAGTACTTC
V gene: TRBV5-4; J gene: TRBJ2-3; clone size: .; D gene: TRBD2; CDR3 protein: CASGLGLAGADTQYF; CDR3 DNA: TGTGCCAGCGGTCTCGGACTAGCGGGAGCGGATACGCAGTATTTT
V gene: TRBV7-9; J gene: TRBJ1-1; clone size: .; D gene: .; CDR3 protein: CAGQRQTNTEAFF; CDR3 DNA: TGTGCCGGTCAACGACAGACGAACACTGAAGCTTTCTTT
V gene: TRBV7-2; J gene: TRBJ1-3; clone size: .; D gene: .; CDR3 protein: CASSSFYGDTIYF; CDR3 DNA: TGTGCCAGCAGCTCTTTTTACGGGGACACCATATATTTT
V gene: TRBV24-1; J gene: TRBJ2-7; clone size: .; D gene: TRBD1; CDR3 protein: CATSDPGGDRGHEQYF; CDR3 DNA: TGTGCCACCAGTGACCCCGGAGGGGACAGGGGACACGAGCAGTACTTC
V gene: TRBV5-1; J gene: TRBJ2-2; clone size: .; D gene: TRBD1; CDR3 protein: CASSLGAGGNTGELFF; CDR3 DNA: TGCGCCAGCAGCTTGGGTGCAGGGGGGAACACCGGGGAGCTGTTTTTT
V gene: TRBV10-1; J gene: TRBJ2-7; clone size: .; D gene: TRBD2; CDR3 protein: CARTNKERTGTSFREQYF; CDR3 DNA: TGCGCCAGGACTAATAAAGAACGAACCGGGACTAGCTTCCGCGAGCAGTACTTC
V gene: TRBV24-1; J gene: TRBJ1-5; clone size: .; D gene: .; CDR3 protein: CATSTGGSNQPQHF; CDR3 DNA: TGTGCCACCAGTACGGGGGGCAGCAATCAGCCCCAGCATTTT
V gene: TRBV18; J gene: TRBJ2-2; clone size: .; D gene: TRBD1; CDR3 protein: CASSLNRGQDTGELFF; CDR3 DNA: TGTGCCAGCTCCCTCAACAGGGGGCAGGACACCGGGGAGCTGTTTTTT
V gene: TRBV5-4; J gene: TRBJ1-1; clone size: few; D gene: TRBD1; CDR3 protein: CASRPRTGSMNTEAFF; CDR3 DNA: TGTGCCAGCAGACCGAGGACAGGTTCCATGAACACTGAAGCTTTCTTT
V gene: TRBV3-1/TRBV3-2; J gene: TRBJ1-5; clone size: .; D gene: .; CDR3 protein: CASSRGEGGNQPQHF; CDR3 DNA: TGTGCCAGCAGCCGGGGGGAAGGGGGCAATCAGCCCCAGCATTTT
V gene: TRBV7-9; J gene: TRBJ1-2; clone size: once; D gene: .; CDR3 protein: CASNIGDYGYTF; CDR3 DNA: TGTGCCAGCAATATAGGGGACTATGGCTACACCTTC
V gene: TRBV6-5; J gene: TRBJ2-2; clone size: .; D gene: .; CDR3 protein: CASSHRNTGELFF; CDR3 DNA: TGTGCCAGCAGTCACAGGAACACCGGGGAGCTGTTTTTT
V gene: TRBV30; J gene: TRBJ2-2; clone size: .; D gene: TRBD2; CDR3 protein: CACGSSGENTGELFF; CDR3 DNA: TGTGCTTGCGGAAGTAGCGGGGAGAACACCGGGGAGCTGTTTTTT
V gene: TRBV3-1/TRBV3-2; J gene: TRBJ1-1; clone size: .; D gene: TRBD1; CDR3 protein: CASSQDWGTVPFMNTEAFF; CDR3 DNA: TGTGCCAGCAGCCAAGATTGGGGGACAGTTCCCTTCATGAACACTGAAGCTTTCTTT
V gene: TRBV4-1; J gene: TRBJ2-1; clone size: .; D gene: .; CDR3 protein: CASSQDSGSFYTHNEQFF; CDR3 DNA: TGCGCCAGCAGCCAAGATTCGGGGTCGTTTTATACTCACAATGAGCAGTTCTTC
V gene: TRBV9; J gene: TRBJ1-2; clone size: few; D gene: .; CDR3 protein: CASSQGLPYGYTF; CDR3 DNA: TGTGCCAGCAGCCAGGGACTGCCCTATGGCTACACCTTC
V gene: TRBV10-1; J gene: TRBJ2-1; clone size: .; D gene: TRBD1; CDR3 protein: CASTLDRGGSQFF; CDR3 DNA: TGCGCCAGCACCCTGGACAGGGGAGGTTCGCAGTTCTTC
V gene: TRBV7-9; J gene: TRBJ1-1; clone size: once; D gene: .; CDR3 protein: CASSFGVSRTEAFF; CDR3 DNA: TGTGCCAGCAGCTTCGGGGTGAGTCGTACTGAAGCTTTCTTT
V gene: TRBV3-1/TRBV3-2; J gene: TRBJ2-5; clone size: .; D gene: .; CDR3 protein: CASSQDRETQYF; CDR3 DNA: TGTGCCAGCAGCCAAGACCGGGAGACCCAGTACTTC
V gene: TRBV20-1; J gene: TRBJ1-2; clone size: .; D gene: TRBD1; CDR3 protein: CGSRDSYGYTF; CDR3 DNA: TGCGGGTCCCGGGACAGTTATGGCTACACCTTC
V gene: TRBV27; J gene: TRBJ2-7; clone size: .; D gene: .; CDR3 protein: CASSLQWRHYEQYF; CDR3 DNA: TGTGCCAGCAGTTTACAGTGGCGGCACTACGAGCAGTACTTC
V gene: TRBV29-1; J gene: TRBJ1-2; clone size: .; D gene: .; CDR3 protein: CSASPTSTANYGYTF; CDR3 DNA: TGCAGCGCTTCCCCCACCTCAACAGCTAACTATGGCTACACCTTC
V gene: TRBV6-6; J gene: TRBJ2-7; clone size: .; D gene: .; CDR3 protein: CASPRRSSSYEQYF; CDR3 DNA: TGTGCCAGCCCTAGGAGGTCCAGCTCCTACGAGCAGTACTTC
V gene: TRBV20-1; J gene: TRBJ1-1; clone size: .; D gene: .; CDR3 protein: CSASPSTRGTEAFF; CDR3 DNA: TGCAGTGCTAGTCCTTCGACCAGAGGCACTGAAGCTTTCTTT
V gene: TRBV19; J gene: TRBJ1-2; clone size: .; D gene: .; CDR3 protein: CASSIVGAGGYGYTF; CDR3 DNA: TGTGCCAGTAGTATAGTAGGGGCAGGCGGATATGGCTACACCTTC
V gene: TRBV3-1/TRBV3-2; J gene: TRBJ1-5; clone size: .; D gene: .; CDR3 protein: CASSHTGLGQSNQPQHF; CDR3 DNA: TGTGCCAGCAGCCATACGGGACTGGGGCAGTCCAATCAGCCCCAGCATTTT
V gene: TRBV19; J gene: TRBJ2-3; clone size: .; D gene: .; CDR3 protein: CASSIPGVSTDTQYF; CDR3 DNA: TGTGCCAGTAGTATTCCCGGGGTCAGCACAGATACGCAGTATTTT
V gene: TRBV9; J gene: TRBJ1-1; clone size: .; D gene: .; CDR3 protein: CASSPYNSNTEAFF; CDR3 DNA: TGTGCCAGCAGCCCTTATAACAGCAACACTGAAGCTTTCTTT
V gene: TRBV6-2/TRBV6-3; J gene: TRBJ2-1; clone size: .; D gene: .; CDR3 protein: CASSYSPGNSPYNEQFF; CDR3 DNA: TGTGCCAGCAGTTACTCACCAGGGAATAGCCCCTACAATGAGCAGTTCTTC
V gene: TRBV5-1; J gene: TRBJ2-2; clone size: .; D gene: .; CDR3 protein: CASSLEGSGTGELFF; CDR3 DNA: TGCGCCAGCAGCTTGGAAGGTAGCGGCACCGGGGAGCTGTTTTTT
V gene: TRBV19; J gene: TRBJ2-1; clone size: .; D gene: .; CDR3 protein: CASSIGAQWYEQFF; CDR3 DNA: TGTGCCAGTAGTATAGGGGCACAGTGGTATGAGCAGTTCTTC
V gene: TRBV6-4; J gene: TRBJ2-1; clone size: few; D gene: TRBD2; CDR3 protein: CASSVGGEYNEQFF; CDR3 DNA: TGTGCCAGCAGTGTCGGGGGGGAATACAATGAGCAGTTCTTC
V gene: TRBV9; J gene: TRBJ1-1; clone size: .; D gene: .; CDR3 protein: CASSPGGGGGTEAFF; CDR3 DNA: TGTGCCAGCAGCCCCGGTGGGGGCGGCGGCACTGAAGCTTTCTTT
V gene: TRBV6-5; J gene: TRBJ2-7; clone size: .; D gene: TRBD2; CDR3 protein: CASSSIGLAAIAEQYF; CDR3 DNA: TGTGCCAGCAGTTCCATCGGACTAGCCGCCATCGCCGAGCAGTACTTC
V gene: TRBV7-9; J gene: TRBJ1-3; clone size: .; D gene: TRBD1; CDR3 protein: CASSSDRVSGNTIYF; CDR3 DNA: TGTGCCAGCAGTTCCGACAGGGTATCTGGAAACACCATATATTTT
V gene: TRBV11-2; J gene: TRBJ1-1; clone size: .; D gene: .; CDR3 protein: CASSLVGAGTEAFF; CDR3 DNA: TGTGCCAGCAGCTTAGTAGGGGCTGGAACTGAAGCTTTCTTT
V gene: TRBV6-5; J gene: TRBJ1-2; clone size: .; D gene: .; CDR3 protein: CASSYSKDTTNYGYTF; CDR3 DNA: TGTGCCAGCAGTTACTCGAAGGACACAACTAACTATGGCTACACCTTC